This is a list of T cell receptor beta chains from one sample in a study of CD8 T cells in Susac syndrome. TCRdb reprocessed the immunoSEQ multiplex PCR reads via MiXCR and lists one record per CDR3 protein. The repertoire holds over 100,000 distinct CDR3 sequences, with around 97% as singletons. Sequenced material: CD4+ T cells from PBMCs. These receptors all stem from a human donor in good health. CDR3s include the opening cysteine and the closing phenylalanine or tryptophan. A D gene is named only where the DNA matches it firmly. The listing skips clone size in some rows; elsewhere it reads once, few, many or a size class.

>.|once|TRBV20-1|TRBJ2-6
TGCAGTGCTAGTGACAGACGGTCTGGGGCCAACGTCCTGACTTTC
CSASDRRSGANVLTF
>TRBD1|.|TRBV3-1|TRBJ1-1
TGTGCCAGCAGCACGGGACAGTACATGAACACTGAAGCTTTCTTT
CASSTGQYMNTEAFF
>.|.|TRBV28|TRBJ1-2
TGTGCCAGCAGCTATACCGACAGCTATGGCTACACCTTC
CASSYTDSYGYTF
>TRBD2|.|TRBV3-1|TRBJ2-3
TGTGCCAGCTTTTCCGGGACTAGCGGGGGGGCCGAAGGGACAGATACGCAGTATTTT
CASFSGTSGGAEGTDTQYF
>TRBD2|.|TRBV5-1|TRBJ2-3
TGCGCCAGCAGCCCTACTAGCGGGGTAACAGATACGCAGTATTTT
CASSPTSGVTDTQYF
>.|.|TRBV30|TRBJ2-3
TGTGCCTGGAGTGTGGGGGCGGATACGCAGTATTTT
CAWSVGADTQYF
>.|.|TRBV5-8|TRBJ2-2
TGTGCCAGCATCCTAAGAAAGATGAACACCGGGGAGCTGTTTTTT
CASILRKMNTGELFF
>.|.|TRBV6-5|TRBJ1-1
TGTGCCAGCAGTTACTCGTCCGGACGGTTTGAAGCTTTCTTT
CASSYSSGRFEAFF
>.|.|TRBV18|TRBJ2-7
TGTGCCAGCTCAGTAGCGGCGGGGACAGACTACGAGCAGTACTTC
CASSVAAGTDYEQYF
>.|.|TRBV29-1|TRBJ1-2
TGCAGCGTTGAAGTTCCGCGGGGGGGCTACACCTTC
CSVEVPRGGYTF
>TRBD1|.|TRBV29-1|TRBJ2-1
TGCAGCGTTGACTTGACAGGGCTCGGCTACAATGAGCAGTTCTTC
CSVDLTGLGYNEQFF
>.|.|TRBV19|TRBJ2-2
TGTGCCAGTAGTCCCCGGGACGGGGGAACCGGGGAGCTGTTTTTT
CASSPRDGGTGELFF
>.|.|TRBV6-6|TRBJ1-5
TGTGCCAGCAGGTCAGGATATAGCAATCAGCCCCAGCATTTT
CASRSGYSNQPQHF
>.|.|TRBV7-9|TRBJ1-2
TGTGCCAGCAGCTTGATGGAGGGCTTTAACTATGGCTACACCTTC
CASSLMEGFNYGYTF
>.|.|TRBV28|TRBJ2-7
TGTGCCAGCAGTTCACGGGGCGAGTCCTTCTTC
CASSSRGESFF
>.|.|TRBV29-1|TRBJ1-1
TGCAGCGCCGTTCACTTCCAGCGGAGTGCTGAAGCTTTCTTT
CSAVHFQRSAEAFF
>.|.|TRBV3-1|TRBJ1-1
TGTGCCAGCAGCGCGGCCAAGATGAACACTGAAGCTTTCTTT
CASSAAKMNTEAFF
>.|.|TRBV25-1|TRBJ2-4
TGTGCCAGCAGTGAGTCAGGTTTGAACATTCAGTACTTC
CASSESGLNIQYF
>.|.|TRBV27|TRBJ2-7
TGTGCCAGCAGTTTCGTGGGCTTCTCGGGCTACGAGCAGTACTTC
CASSFVGFSGYEQYF
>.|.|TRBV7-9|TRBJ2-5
TGTGCCAGCGGTCGAGTGTCGGAGACCCAGTACTTC
CASGRVSETQYF